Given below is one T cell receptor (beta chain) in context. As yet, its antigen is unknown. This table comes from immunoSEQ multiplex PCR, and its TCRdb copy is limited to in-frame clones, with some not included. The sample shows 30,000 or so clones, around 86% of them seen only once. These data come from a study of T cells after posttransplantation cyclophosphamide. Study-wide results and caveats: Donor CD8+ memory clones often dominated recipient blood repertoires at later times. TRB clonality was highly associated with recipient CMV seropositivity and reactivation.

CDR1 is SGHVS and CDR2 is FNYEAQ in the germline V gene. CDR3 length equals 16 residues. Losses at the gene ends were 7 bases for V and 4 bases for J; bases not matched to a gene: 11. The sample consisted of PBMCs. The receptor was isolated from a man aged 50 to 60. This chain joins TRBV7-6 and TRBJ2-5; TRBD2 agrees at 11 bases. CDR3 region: CASTVFSGGVAETQYF. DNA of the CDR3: TGTGCCAGCACCGTCTTTAGCGGGGGGGTGGCAGAGACCCAGTACTTC.